A selection of T cell receptor beta chains follows, all from one sample in a study of cytomegalovirus exposure and HLA in healthy donors. Profiled with immunoSEQ multiplex PCR; TCRdb holds only in-frame clones, not every one. This table has about 110,000 clones, around 88% appearing once. Sequencing input: PBMCs. The receptor set was obtained from a man aged 40-55 years in good health and CMV-seronegative. The CDR3 runs from the conserved cysteine through the conserved F or W. A D gene is named only where the DNA matches it firmly. Only some rows state a clone size, as once, few, many or a class for expanded clones.

TRBJ2-3 | TRBD2 | once | TRBV19 | CASGLAGGPTDTQYF | TGTGCCAGCGGACTAGCGGGGGGACCGACGGATACGCAGTATTTT
TRBJ2-1 | TRBD2 | . | TRBV19 | CASSPGGAPFLGQFF | TGTGCCAGTAGTCCCGGGGGGGCCCCCTTTCTAGGGCAGTTCTTC
TRBJ2-7 | . | . | TRBV6-6 | CASSQGLGGEQYF | TGTGCCAGCAGTCAGGGCCTGGGCGGTGAGCAGTACTTC
TRBJ1-4 | TRBD1 | . | TRBV10-3 | CAISPGQGAINEKLFF | TGTGCCATCAGCCCGGGACAGGGTGCCATTAATGAAAAACTGTTTTTT
TRBJ1-2 | . | . | TRBV5-1 | CASSLLGTSDTF | TGCGCCAGCAGCCTCTTAGGGACATCCGACACCTTC
TRBJ1-5 | TRBD1 | . | TRBV5-5 | CASSQGTGASNQPQHF | TGTGCCAGCAGCCAAGGGACAGGGGCGAGCAATCAGCCCCAGCATTTT
TRBJ1-4 | . | . | TRBV18 | CASSKPRSGSDEKLFF | TGTGCCAGCTCAAAACCTCGGTCAGGGTCTGATGAAAAACTGTTTTTT
TRBJ1-5 | TRBD1 | . | TRBV7-9 | CASSLLGTGSNQPQHF | TGTGCCAGCAGCTTACTTGGGACAGGGAGCAATCAGCCCCAGCATTTT
TRBJ1-2 | . | . | TRBV25-1 | CASSGAGKPSGYTF | TGTGCCAGCAGTGGGGCAGGCAAACCCAGTGGCTACACCTTC
TRBJ2-3 | TRBD2 | . | TRBV9 | CASSVGAGGTDTQYF | TGTGCCAGCAGCGTAGGGGCGGGGGGCACAGATACGCAGTATTTT
TRBJ1-4 | TRBD1 | once | TRBV6-1 | CAVTGGENEKLFF | TGTGCCGTTACAGGGGGGGAGAATGAAAAACTGTTTTTT
TRBJ2-2 | . | . | TRBV7-6 | CASSLTGELFF | TGTGCCAGCAGCCTCACCGGGGAGCTGTTTTTT
TRBJ1-4 | TRBD1 | . | TRBV29-1 | CSVESGTGNEKLFF | TGCAGCGTTGAGTCGGGGACAGGGAATGAAAAACTGTTTTTT
TRBJ1-2 | TRBD1 | few | TRBV28 | CASSFSDRGSGYTF | TGTGCCAGCAGTTTTTCTGACAGGGGGAGTGGCTACACCTTC
TRBJ2-1 | TRBD2 | . | TRBV5-1 | CASSKTSGYNEQFF | TGCGCCAGCAGCAAAACTAGCGGTTACAATGAGCAGTTCTTC
TRBJ1-4 | TRBD1 | . | TRBV25-1 | CASSEQGANEKLFF | TGTGCCAGCAGTGAACAGGGGGCTAATGAAAAACTGTTTTTT
TRBJ1-5 | . | . | TRBV18 | CASSLLQGTEPQHF | TGTGCCAGCTCACTACTGCAGGGTACGGAGCCCCAGCATTTT
TRBJ2-3 | . | . | TRBV7-2 | CASSLGQTTDTQYF | TGTGCCAGCAGCCTAGGACAGACCACAGATACGCAGTATTTT
TRBJ2-3 | . | . | TRBV5-4 | CASSLNRADTQYF | TGTGCCAGCAGCTTAAACAGGGCAGATACGCAGTATTTT
TRBJ2-3 | . | . | TRBV7-9 | CASSLSGGTDTQYF | TGTGCCAGCAGCTTAAGTGGAGGCACAGATACGCAGTATTTT
TRBJ1-5 | . | . | TRBV28 | CASSSPTDSSQPQHF | TGTGCCAGCAGTTCTCCGACAGATTCGAGTCAGCCCCAGCATTTT
TRBJ2-7 | TRBD1 | . | TRBV2 | CASSPETGGHEQYF | TGTGCCAGCAGTCCCGAGACAGGGGGCCACGAGCAGTACTTC
TRBJ1-5 | . | . | TRBV5-1 | CASSLVPGEQPQHF | TGCGCCAGCAGCTTGGTACCAGGGGAACAGCCCCAGCATTTT
TRBJ2-2 | . | once | TRBV29-1 | CSAASWGRTGELFF | TGCAGCGCCGCGAGCTGGGGCCGCACCGGGGAGCTGTTTTTT
TRBJ2-7 | TRBD1 | . | TRBV7-9 | CASSPGTGIYEQYF | TGTGCCAGCAGCCCAGGGACAGGGATATACGAGCAGTACTTC
TRBJ2-7 | TRBD2 | . | TRBV4-2 | CASSQGAGVGYEQYF | TGTGCCAGCAGCCAAGGAGCGGGGGTCGGATACGAGCAGTACTTC
TRBJ1-4 | TRBD1 | . | TRBV19 | CASSSRQGPSKRLFF | TGTGCCAGTAGTAGCCGACAGGGCCCGAGTAAGCGACTGTTTTTT